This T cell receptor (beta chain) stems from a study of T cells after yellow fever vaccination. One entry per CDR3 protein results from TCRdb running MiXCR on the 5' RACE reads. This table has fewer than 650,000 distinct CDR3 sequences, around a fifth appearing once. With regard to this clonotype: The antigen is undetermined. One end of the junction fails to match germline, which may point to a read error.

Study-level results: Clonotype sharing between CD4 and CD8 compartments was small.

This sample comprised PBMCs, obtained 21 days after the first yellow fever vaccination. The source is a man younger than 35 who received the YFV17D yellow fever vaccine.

This CDR3 reads CASSLEGGLSPGNTIYF. The CDR3 DNA follows: TGTGCCAGCAGCCTTGAGGGGGGTCTTTCACCCGGAAACACCATATATTTT. The V and J genes are TRBV5-1 and TRBJ1-3; possibly TRBD1 for D (6 bases). The CDR3 is 17 residues long. CDR1 and CDR2 (germline): SGHRS, YFSETQ.